What follows is one TCR beta chain and its context. The table lists this clonotype with many counts. This receptor's antigen is unknown. No per-base quality is available; no much larger clone lies one base away. This specimen comes from a study of T cells in Graves' hyperthyroidism and ophthalmopathy (dated 2019 in TCRdb). With regard to the full study: Peripheral blood samples were taken at the time of initial diagnosis, prior to any treatment. The 95 to 100 discovery patients were randomly divided into training and test sets at a 7:3 ratio. The paper describes TCR Vbeta CDR3 sequencing of 135 peripheral blood samples, made up of roughly 40 ophthalmopathy patients, 70 to 75 hyperthyroidism patients and some 17 progressor patients. To identify TCR V-J signatures that set the groups apart, the researchers used a discovery cohort of more than 95 patients, made up of roughly 40 with Graves' ophthalmopathy and 57 with stable Graves' hyperthyroidism. After blood sampling, hyperthyroidism patients were treated with methimazole at a starting dose of 30 mg daily, and ophthalmopathy patients were treated with high-dose intravenous methylprednisolone. Prospective prediction of ophthalmopathy was tested in an independent validation cohort of under 20 hyperthyroidism patients and roughly 16 patients who later progressed to ophthalmopathy. In about six Graves' hyperthyroidism patients, the study also compared T-cell repertoires from thyroid tissue with T-cell repertoires from blood.

A patient counted as having stable Graves' hyperthyroidism if no progression to ophthalmopathy occurred over 18 months of follow-up. Hyperthyroidism patients were newly diagnosed, with disease duration under 2 months, and aged 18 to 65 years. Any patient with an uncontrolled infection, another autoimmune disease, pregnancy or lactation was excluded. Diagnoses were established on the basis of clinical symptoms, serum thyroxine and TRAb, thyroid ultrasound, and orbital computed tomography. PBMCs were separated from approximately 10 ml of fresh peripheral blood using Ficoll-Paque density gradient centrifugation. Trizol reagent was used to extract total RNA, and RNA quality was then checked on an Agilent 2100 Bioanalyzer. Amplification of TCR beta CDR3 regions was carried out from RNA transcripts. The TCR CDR3 was subjected to a first round of RT-PCR using the HTBI primer set and the Qiagen OneStep RT-PCR kit. A second multiplex PCR round built the libraries, followed by size selection and purification. Paired-end sequencing of the libraries was performed with 100 bp reads on an Illumina HiSeq2000. Per the original workflow: SOAPnuke was used to process the raw data, throwing out any read that contained adapters or uncalled bases, had a mean Phred below 15, or lacked an exact constant-primer or identifier match. COPE v1.2.5 was used to merge the high-quality paired reads, and each unique nucleotide sequence was defined as a clonotype. MiTCR v1.1 was used to align the clonotypes against IMGT TRBV, TRBD and TRBJ reference segments. The analysis was restricted to V-J combinations with a frequency above 0.0001, which together covered roughly 99% of the repertoires. A TCS score was defined as the ratio between F50 (clonal expansion) and ExV (chaos), using BLOSUM62-based TCRdist between CDR3 peptides within each V-J. Welch's t-statistics and random forest reduced some 510 V-J features to roughly 13, which were used in a naive Bayes classifier (R e1071). Using fastp trimming at Q25 and MiXCR clonotype assembly, TCRdb reanalyzed the public sequencing data and kept in-frame beta chains. Merged by CDR3 protein, the rows form single entries marked with the most common genes and DNA. The V and J calls reflect TCRdb's pipeline rather than the authors' work. In this sample the table shows hundreds of thousands of distinct CDR3 sequences, 14% of which occur a single time. 11% to 15% of the sample lies in the top ten.

Study-wide findings and limitations: During validation, the model predicted progression to ophthalmopathy a median of about 5.9 months ahead of onset, with 60% to 71% sensitivity and under 85% specificity. Most expanded thyroid clonotypes (frequency above 0.001) were also detected in blood, suggesting blood repertoires may reflect thyroid immune responses. Sample size was not statistically predetermined, and blinding of investigators to group allocation was not performed. A 13 V-J signature model separated ophthalmopathy from stable hyperthyroidism, with 87.88% sensitivity and about 81% specificity in cross-validation and 80%/75% in testing.

Including the terminal cysteine and phenylalanine, the CDR3 comprises 14 residues. The retained sequence is limited to the CDR3, 42 bases, with the frame set at the first base. V loses 3 bases, J loses 10 bases, and the germline ends lie 19 bases apart. From a lookup of the germline V gene (reference sequence), CDR1 and CDR2 are DFQATT and SNEGSKA. The chain is made from TRBV20-1 and TRBJ2-1, with the D gene possibly TRBD1 or TRBD2, each one fitting 5 bases. This sequence was found in a woman in her 40s with Graves' hyperthyroidism. Sequenced: blood. CDR3 reads: CSASIPRDPREQFF. In nucleotide form, the sequence is TGCAGTGCTAGTATCCCCCGGGACCCTAGGGAGCAGTTCTTC.